This paragraph reports one TCR beta chain. Its antigen is as yet unknown. This entry belongs to a study of shared clonotypes between healthy human individuals. Overall study results and limits: Even with large depth, rarefaction showed that sorted-subset sequencing was incomplete.

CDR3 length: 15 amino acids. V gave up 6 bases and J gave up 5 bases, with 17 bases separating them. Germline V CDR1 and CDR2: SNHLY, FYNNEI. The authors ran the assay at deep level. Produced via immunoSEQ multiplex PCR; TCRdb's table is partial and in-frame only. The sample lists 550,000 to 700,000 clones; 60% to 75% were seen once. The origin of this receptor is a woman younger than 45 in good health. Specimen: memory CD4+ T cells sorted from blood. Subset in this sample: CD45RA-negative fraction. The rearrangement joins TRBV2 to TRBJ2-1; tentatively, D is TRBD1 (5 bases). The CDR3 loop is CASSQYRPKNNEQFF. The CDR3 bases are TGTGCCAGCAGCCAATACAGGCCCAAGAACAATGAGCAGTTCTTC.